Listed below are T cell receptor beta chains from one sample, sequenced in a study of blood T cell repertoires in COVID-19. Sequencing was performed with immunoSEQ multiplex PCR; in TCRdb, only in-frame clones are kept and a portion is missing. The sample contains fewer than 250,000 clones, around 83% of which appear only once. Specimen: peripheral blood. The receptors come from a woman in her fifties or sixties with acute or convalescent COVID-19. The CDR3 runs from the conserved cysteine through the conserved F or W. The order of the fields is J gene, D gene, clone size, V gene, CDR3 protein, CDR3 DNA. The D gene is left open where the match is weak. Size is stated for part of the rows, as once, few or many counts, or as a class when the clone is expanded.

j_gene: TRBJ2-5; d_gene: NA; abundance: few; v_gene: TRBV6-5; CDR3aa: CASSSPKRNQETQYF; CDR3nt: TGTGCCAGCAGCTCGCCAAAGCGGAATCAAGAGACCCAGTACTTC
j_gene: TRBJ2-7; d_gene: TRBD1; abundance: NA; v_gene: TRBV28; CDR3aa: CASSEPPGQGLSYEQYF; CDR3nt: TGTGCCAGCAGCGAACCACCGGGACAGGGGTTATCATACGAGCAGTACTTC
j_gene: TRBJ2-7; d_gene: TRBD2; abundance: NA; v_gene: TRBV29-1; CDR3aa: CSVELAGGTYEQYF; CDR3nt: TGCAGCGTTGAACTGGCGGGAGGAACTTACGAGCAGTACTTC
j_gene: TRBJ2-2; d_gene: TRBD1; abundance: NA; v_gene: TRBV27; CDR3aa: CASSSYRGNTGELFF; CDR3nt: TGTGCCAGCAGTTCTTACAGGGGAAACACCGGGGAGCTGTTTTTT
j_gene: TRBJ1-2; d_gene: NA; abundance: NA; v_gene: TRBV19; CDR3aa: CASSSGGYTF; CDR3nt: TGTGCCAGTAGTTCCGGTGGCTACACCTTC
j_gene: TRBJ2-5; d_gene: NA; abundance: NA; v_gene: TRBV4-2; CDR3aa: CASSQADHPRETQYF; CDR3nt: TGTGCCAGCAGCCAAGCAGACCACCCGAGGGAGACCCAGTACTTC
j_gene: TRBJ1-2; d_gene: TRBD1; abundance: NA; v_gene: TRBV4-1; CDR3aa: CASGLQGDLGYTF; CDR3nt: TGCGCCAGCGGGCTACAGGGGGATCTTGGCTACACCTTC
j_gene: TRBJ2-7; d_gene: TRBD2; abundance: NA; v_gene: TRBV7-2; CDR3aa: CASSSKTSGRMNEQYF; CDR3nt: TGTGCCAGCAGCTCCAAGACTAGCGGGAGAATGAACGAGCAGTACTTC
j_gene: TRBJ1-6; d_gene: TRBD1; abundance: few; v_gene: TRBV6-5; CDR3aa: CASSSDRALSPLHF; CDR3nt: TGTGCCAGCAGCTCGGACAGGGCGTTGTCACCCCTCCACTTT
j_gene: TRBJ2-2; d_gene: TRBD2; abundance: NA; v_gene: TRBV4-2; CDR3aa: CASSLPGLAITGELFF; CDR3nt: TGTGCCAGCAGCCTCCCGGGACTAGCGATCACCGGGGAGCTGTTTTTT
j_gene: TRBJ2-7; d_gene: TRBD2; abundance: NA; v_gene: TRBV28; CDR3aa: CASRPPIGAGPAKPYEQYF; CDR3nt: TGTGCCAGCAGGCCTCCGATAGGAGCGGGGCCCGCCAAGCCCTACGAGCAGTACTTC
j_gene: TRBJ2-2; d_gene: NA; abundance: NA; v_gene: TRBV23-1; CDR3aa: CASSPPGCTGELFF; CDR3nt: TGCGCCAGCAGTCCTCCCGGGTGCACCGGGGAGCTGTTTTTT
j_gene: TRBJ1-1; d_gene: NA; abundance: NA; v_gene: TRBV5-4; CDR3aa: CASSPPGENTEAFF; CDR3nt: TGTGCCAGCAGCCCTCCGGGGGAGAACACTGAAGCTTTCTTT
j_gene: TRBJ2-3; d_gene: TRBD2; abundance: once; v_gene: TRBV29-1; CDR3aa: CSVALGGGVDTQYF; CDR3nt: TGCAGCGTCGCGCTGGGTGGGGGGGTGGATACGCAGTATTTT
j_gene: TRBJ1-2; d_gene: TRBD1; abundance: NA; v_gene: TRBV5-1; CDR3aa: CASSRDSGSYGYTF; CDR3nt: TGCGCCAGCAGTCGGGACAGCGGCTCCTATGGCTACACCTTC
j_gene: TRBJ1-2; d_gene: NA; abundance: NA; v_gene: TRBV30; CDR3aa: CAWSAGDSYGYTF; CDR3nt: TGTGCCTGGAGTGCCGGGGACTCCTATGGCTACACCTTC
j_gene: TRBJ1-4; d_gene: NA; abundance: NA; v_gene: TRBV6-1; CDR3aa: CASSEGVIEKLFF; CDR3nt: TGTGCCAGCAGTGAAGGCGTCATTGAAAAACTGTTTTTT
j_gene: TRBJ2-4; d_gene: NA; abundance: NA; v_gene: TRBV5-1; CDR3aa: CASSLDQGMLAKNIQYF; CDR3nt: TGCGCCAGCAGCTTGGACCAGGGGATGTTAGCCAAAAACATTCAGTACTTC
j_gene: TRBJ1-1; d_gene: NA; abundance: NA; v_gene: TRBV27; CDR3aa: CASNQWHGADTEAFF; CDR3nt: TGTGCCAGCAACCAATGGCATGGGGCAGACACTGAAGCTTTCTTT
j_gene: TRBJ2-6; d_gene: TRBD1; abundance: NA; v_gene: TRBV28; CDR3aa: CASSLQGQWISGANVLTF; CDR3nt: TGTGCCAGCAGTCTACAGGGACAGTGGATCTCTGGGGCCAACGTCCTGACTTTC
j_gene: TRBJ2-5; d_gene: TRBD2; abundance: NA; v_gene: TRBV10-3; CDR3aa: CAISVGLAGAQRETQYF; CDR3nt: TGTGCCATCAGTGTTGGGCTAGCGGGAGCGCAGAGAGAGACCCAGTACTTC
j_gene: TRBJ1-6; d_gene: NA; abundance: few; v_gene: TRBV6-4; CDR3aa: CASSDLGGSNSPLHF; CDR3nt: TGTGCCAGCAGTGACCTCGGGGGATCAAATTCACCCCTCCACTTT
j_gene: TRBJ1-6; d_gene: NA; abundance: NA; v_gene: TRBV4-2; CDR3aa: CASSQAVRNSPLHF; CDR3nt: TGTGCCAGCAGCCAAGCCGTCAGGAATTCACCCCTCCACTTT
j_gene: TRBJ2-1; d_gene: TRBD2; abundance: NA; v_gene: TRBV2; CDR3aa: CASSGSSGSVGEQFF; CDR3nt: TGTGCCAGCAGTGGGTCTAGCGGGAGCGTGGGTGAGCAGTTCTTC
j_gene: TRBJ2-7; d_gene: TRBD2; abundance: NA; v_gene: TRBV19; CDR3aa: CASSSSGRGSYEQYF; CDR3nt: TGTGCCAGTAGTAGCAGCGGGAGGGGCTCCTACGAGCAGTACTTC
j_gene: TRBJ2-1; d_gene: NA; abundance: NA; v_gene: TRBV6-2/TRBV6-3; CDR3aa: CASSRGRTYNEQFF; CDR3nt: TGTGCCAGCAGCCGGGGCAGAACTTACAATGAGCAGTTCTTC
j_gene: TRBJ2-1; d_gene: NA; abundance: NA; v_gene: TRBV28; CDR3aa: CASSLTLRQFF; CDR3nt: TGTGCCAGCAGTTTAACCCTAAGGCAGTTCTTC
j_gene: TRBJ2-1; d_gene: NA; abundance: NA; v_gene: TRBV4-1; CDR3aa: CASSQLGGEQFF; CDR3nt: TGCGCCAGCAGCCAACTAGGCGGCGAGCAGTTCTTC
j_gene: TRBJ2-7; d_gene: TRBD1; abundance: NA; v_gene: TRBV6-5; CDR3aa: CASSYSDRGYEQYF; CDR3nt: TGTGCCAGCAGTTACTCAGACAGGGGTTACGAGCAGTACTTC
j_gene: TRBJ1-6; d_gene: TRBD1; abundance: NA; v_gene: TRBV5-1; CDR3aa: CASSGGTGANSPLHF; CDR3nt: TGCGCCAGCAGCGGGGGGACAGGGGCAAATTCACCCCTCCACTTT
j_gene: TRBJ2-7; d_gene: TRBD1; abundance: NA; v_gene: TRBV10-3; CDR3aa: CATRGTGIPYEQYF; CDR3nt: TGTGCCACCCGAGGGACAGGGATACCCTACGAGCAGTACTTC
j_gene: TRBJ2-5; d_gene: TRBD1; abundance: NA; v_gene: TRBV19; CDR3aa: CASSEQGKETQYF; CDR3nt: TGTGCCAGTAGTGAACAGGGGAAAGAGACCCAGTACTTC
j_gene: TRBJ2-7; d_gene: TRBD2; abundance: NA; v_gene: TRBV19; CDR3aa: CASSIRGGRPASSYEQYF; CDR3nt: TGTGCCAGTAGTATAAGAGGCGGGAGGCCAGCTAGCTCCTACGAGCAGTACTTC
j_gene: TRBJ2-3; d_gene: NA; abundance: NA; v_gene: TRBV14; CDR3aa: CASSHSGSTDTQYF; CDR3nt: TGTGCCAGCAGCCACTCCGGGAGCACAGATACGCAGTATTTT
j_gene: TRBJ2-3; d_gene: NA; abundance: NA; v_gene: TRBV7-4; CDR3aa: CASSLGVRGWTELCTDTQYF; CDR3nt: TGTGCCAGCAGCTTAGGTGTTAGGGGCTGGACCGAGCTATGCACAGATACGCAGTATTTT
j_gene: TRBJ2-1; d_gene: NA; abundance: NA; v_gene: TRBV29-1; CDR3aa: CSVEDPLRGGSYNEQFF; CDR3nt: TGCAGCGTTGAAGATCCCCTTAGAGGGGGTTCCTACAATGAGCAGTTCTTC
j_gene: TRBJ2-1; d_gene: NA; abundance: NA; v_gene: TRBV28; CDR3aa: CASSLLSTSLNEQFF; CDR3nt: TGTGCCAGCAGTTTGCTGTCTACCTCACTAAATGAGCAGTTCTTC
j_gene: TRBJ1-6; d_gene: NA; abundance: NA; v_gene: TRBV27; CDR3aa: CASSFLDRGYSPLHF; CDR3nt: TGTGCCAGCAGTTTCCTTGACAGAGGATACTCACCCCTCCACTTT
j_gene: TRBJ2-1; d_gene: TRBD2; abundance: NA; v_gene: TRBV24-1; CDR3aa: CATSEPGGQPYVDEQFF; CDR3nt: TGTGCCACCAGTGAACCGGGAGGGCAACCATACGTTGATGAGCAGTTCTTC